Included here is one TCR beta chain sequence, with context. The antigen this receptor binds is unknown. Within one base of it there is no much larger clone, and no base qualities were kept. The data derive from a study of T-cell reconstitution after alpha-beta-depleted transplantation in children (dated by TCRdb to about 2016). Looking at the study overall: Using TCR repertoire profiling, the study quantitatively followed how T-cell immune reconstitution unfolded in children after TCRalphabeta/CD19-depleted allogeneic hematopoietic cell transplantation.

Library preparation used PCR. Sequencing used an Illumina HiSeq 2500. Molecular barcoding was employed in the preparation of TCR libraries, with unique molecular identifiers being used to normalize TCRbeta repertoire quantification. The public reads were reprocessed in TCRdb via fastp at Q25 and MiXCR, keeping in-frame beta chains. Every entry covers one CDR3 protein and lists the most common genes and DNA from its rows. Here the sample has about 610,000 distinct CDR3 sequences; under 12% occur a single time. The ten top clones hold roughly 4% of the sample. The germline V gene (reference sequence) supplies CDR1 LNHNV and CDR2 YYDKDF. The V and J ends are trimmed by 0 bases and 4 bases, leaving 9 bases between them. Taken from cysteine to phenylalanine, the CDR3 has 14 residues. Only the CDR3 region is kept as DNA, spanning 42 bases read in frame from base 1.

This sequence was found in a human donor who donated a stem cell graft to a child with acute myeloid leukemia. This sample comprised PBMCs from the stem cell graft donor, obtained from the stem cell graft. The V gene is TRBV15 and the J gene is TRBJ1-1; no D gene is confidently identified. The CDR3 region has the sequence CATSRDLAGTEAFF. The DNA is as follows: TGTGCCACCAGCAGAGATCTCGCGGGCACTGAAGCTTTCTTT.